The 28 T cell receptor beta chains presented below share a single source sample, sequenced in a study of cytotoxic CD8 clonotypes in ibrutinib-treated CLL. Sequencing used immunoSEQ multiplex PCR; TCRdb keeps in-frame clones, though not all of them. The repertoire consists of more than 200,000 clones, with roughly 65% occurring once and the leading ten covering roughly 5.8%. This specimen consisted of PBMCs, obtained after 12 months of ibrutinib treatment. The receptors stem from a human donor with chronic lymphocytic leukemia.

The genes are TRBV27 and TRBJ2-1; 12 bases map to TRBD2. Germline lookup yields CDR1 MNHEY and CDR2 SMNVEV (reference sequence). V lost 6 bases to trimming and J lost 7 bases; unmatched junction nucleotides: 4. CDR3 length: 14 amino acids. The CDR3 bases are TGTGCCAGCAGAACTAGCGGGAGGACTAATGAGCAGTTCTTC. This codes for CASRTSGRTNEQFF.

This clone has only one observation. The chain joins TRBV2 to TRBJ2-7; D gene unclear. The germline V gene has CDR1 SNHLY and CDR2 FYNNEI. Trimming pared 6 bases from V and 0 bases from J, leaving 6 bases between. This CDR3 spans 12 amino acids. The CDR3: CASSVDSYEQYF. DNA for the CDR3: TGTGCCAGCAGCGTTGACTCCTACGAGCAGTACTTC.

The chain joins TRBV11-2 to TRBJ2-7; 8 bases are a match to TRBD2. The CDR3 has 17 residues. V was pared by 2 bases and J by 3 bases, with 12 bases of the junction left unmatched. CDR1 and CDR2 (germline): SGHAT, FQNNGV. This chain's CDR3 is CASSLPFGSSGDYEQYF. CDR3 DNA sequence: TGTGCCAGCAGCTTACCTTTCGGGAGTAGCGGGGACTACGAGCAGTACTTC.

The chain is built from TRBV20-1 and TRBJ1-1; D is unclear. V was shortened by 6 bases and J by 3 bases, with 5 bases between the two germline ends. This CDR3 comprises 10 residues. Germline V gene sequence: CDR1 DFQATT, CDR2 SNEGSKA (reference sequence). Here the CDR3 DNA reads TGCAGTGCGTCGTACACTGAAGCTTTCTTT. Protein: CSASYTEAFF.

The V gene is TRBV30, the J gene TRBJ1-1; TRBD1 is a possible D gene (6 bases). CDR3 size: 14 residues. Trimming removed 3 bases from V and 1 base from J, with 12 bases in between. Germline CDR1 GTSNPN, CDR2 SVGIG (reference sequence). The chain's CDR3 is CAWREHRENTEAFF. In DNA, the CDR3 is TGTGCCTGGAGGGAGCACAGGGAGAACACTGAAGCTTTCTTT. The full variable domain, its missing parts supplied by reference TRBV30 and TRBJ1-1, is SQTIHQWPATLVQPVGSPLSLECTVEGTSNPNLYWYRQAAGRGLQLLFYSVGIGQISSEVPQNLSASRPQDRQFILSSKKLLLSDSGFYLCAWREHRENTEAFFGQGTRLTVV.

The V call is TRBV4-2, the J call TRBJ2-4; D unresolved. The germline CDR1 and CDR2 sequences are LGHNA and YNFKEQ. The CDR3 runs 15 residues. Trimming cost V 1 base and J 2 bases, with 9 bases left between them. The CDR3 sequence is CASSQVPEPKNIQYF. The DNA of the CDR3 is TGTGCCAGCAGCCAAGTACCCGAACCCAAAAACATTCAGTACTTC.

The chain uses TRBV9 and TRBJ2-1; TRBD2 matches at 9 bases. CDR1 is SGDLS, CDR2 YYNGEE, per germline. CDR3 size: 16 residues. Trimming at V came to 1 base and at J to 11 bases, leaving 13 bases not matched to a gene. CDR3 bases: TGTGCCAGCAGCGTACATCCTAGCGGGGCTACAATGAAGCAGTTCTTC. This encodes CASSVHPSGATMKQFF.

The CDR3 loop is CATQMGEKLFF. In DNA form, the CDR3 reads TGTGCCACCCAGATGGGGGAAAAACTGTTTTTT. The chain combines TRBV25-1 with TRBJ1-4; D uncertain. The V end lost 10 bases, the J end lost 8 bases, and 11 bases lay between the germline ends. Germline V gene lookup returns CDR1 MGHDK and CDR2 SYGVNS. The CDR3 runs to 11 residues.

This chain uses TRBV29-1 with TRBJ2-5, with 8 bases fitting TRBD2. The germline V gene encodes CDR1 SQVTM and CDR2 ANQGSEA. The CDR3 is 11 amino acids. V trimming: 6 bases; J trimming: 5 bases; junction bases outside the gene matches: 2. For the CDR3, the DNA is TGCAGCGTGACTAGCGTGGAGACCCAGTACTTC. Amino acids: CSVTSVETQYF.

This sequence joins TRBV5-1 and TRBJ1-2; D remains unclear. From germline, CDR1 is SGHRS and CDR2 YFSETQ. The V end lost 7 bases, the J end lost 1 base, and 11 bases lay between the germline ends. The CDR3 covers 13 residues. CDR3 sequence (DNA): TGCGCCAGCCGGGCAGCTATTAACTATGGCTACACCTTC. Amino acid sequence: CASRAAINYGYTF.

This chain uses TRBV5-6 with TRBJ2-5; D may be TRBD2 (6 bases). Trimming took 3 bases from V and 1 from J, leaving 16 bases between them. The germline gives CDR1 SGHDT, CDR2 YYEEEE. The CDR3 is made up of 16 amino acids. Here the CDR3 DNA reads TGTGCCAGCAGCTCCCCCCCGGGTAGCGGCCAAGAGACCCAGTACTTC. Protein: CASSSPPGSGQETQYF.

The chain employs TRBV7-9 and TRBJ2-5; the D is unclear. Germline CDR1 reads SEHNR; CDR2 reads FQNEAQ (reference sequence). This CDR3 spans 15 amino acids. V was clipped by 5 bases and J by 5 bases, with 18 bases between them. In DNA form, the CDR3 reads TGTGCCAGCAGCCGGCCGTCTCTAGGCCAGGAGACCCAGTACTTC. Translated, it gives CASSRPSLGQETQYF. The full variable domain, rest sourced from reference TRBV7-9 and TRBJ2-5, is DTGVSQNPRHKITKRGQNVTFRCDPISEHNRLYWYRQTLGQGPEFLTYFQNEAQLEKSRLLSDRFSAERPKGSFSTLEIQRTEQGDSAMYLCASSRPSLGQETQYFGPGTRLLVL.

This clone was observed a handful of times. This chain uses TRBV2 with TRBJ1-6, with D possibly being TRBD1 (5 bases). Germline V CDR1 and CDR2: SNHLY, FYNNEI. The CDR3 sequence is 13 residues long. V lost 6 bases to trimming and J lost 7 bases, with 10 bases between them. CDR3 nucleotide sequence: TGTGCCAGCAGCGACAGAGGAAATTCACCCCTCCACTTT. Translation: CASSDRGNSPLHF.

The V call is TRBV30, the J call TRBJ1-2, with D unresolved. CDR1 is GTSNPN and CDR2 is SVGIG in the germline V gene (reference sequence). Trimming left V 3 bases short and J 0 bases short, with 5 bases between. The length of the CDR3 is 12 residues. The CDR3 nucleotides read TGTGCCTGGAGCCAGACTAACTATGGCTACACCTTC. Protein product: CAWSQTNYGYTF.

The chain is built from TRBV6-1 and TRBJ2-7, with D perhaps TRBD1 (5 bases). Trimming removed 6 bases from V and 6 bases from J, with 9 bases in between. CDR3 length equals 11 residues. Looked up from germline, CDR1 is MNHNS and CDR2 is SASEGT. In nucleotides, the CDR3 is TGTGCCAGCAGGGGGCCTGGCGAGCAGTACTTC. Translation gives CASRGPGEQYF.

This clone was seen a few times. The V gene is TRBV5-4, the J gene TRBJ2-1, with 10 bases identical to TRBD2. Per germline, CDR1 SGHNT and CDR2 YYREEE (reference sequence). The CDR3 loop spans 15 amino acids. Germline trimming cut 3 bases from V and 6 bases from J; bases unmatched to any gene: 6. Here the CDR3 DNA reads TGTGCCAGCAGCTGGGGGACTAGCGTTGGCAATGAGCAGTTCTTC. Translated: CASSWGTSVGNEQFF.

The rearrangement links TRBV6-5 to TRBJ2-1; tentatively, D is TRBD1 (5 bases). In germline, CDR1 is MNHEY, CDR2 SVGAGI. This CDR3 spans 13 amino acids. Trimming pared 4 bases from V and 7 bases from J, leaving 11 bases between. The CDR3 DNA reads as TGTGCCAGCAGTTCCCAAAAGGGGAATGAGCAGTTCTTC. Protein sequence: CASSSQKGNEQFF.

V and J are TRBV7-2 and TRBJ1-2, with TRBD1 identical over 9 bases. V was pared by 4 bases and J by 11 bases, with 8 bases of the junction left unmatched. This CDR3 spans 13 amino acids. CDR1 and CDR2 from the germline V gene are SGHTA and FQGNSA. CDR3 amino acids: CASSSGTGTGYTF. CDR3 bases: TGTGCCAGCAGCTCCGGGACAGGGACCGGGTACACCTTC.

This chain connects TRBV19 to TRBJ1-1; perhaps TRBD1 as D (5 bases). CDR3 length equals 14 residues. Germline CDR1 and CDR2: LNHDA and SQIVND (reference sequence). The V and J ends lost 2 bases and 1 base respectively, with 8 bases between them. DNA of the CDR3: TGTGCCAGTAGTATAACAGGCAGGAACACTGAAGCTTTCTTT. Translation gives CASSITGRNTEAFF.

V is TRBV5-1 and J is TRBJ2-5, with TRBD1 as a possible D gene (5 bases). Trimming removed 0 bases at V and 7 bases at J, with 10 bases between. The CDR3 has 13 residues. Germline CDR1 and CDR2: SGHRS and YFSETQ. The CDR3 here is CASSLAGIGTQYF. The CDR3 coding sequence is TGCGCCAGCAGCTTGGCAGGGATAGGGACCCAGTACTTC.

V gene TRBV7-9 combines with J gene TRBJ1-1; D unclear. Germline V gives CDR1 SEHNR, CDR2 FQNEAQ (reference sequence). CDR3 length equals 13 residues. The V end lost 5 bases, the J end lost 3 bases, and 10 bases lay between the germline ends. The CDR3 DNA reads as TGTGCCAGCAGCCGAGAAGACTACACTGAAGCTTTCTTT. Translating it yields CASSREDYTEAFF.

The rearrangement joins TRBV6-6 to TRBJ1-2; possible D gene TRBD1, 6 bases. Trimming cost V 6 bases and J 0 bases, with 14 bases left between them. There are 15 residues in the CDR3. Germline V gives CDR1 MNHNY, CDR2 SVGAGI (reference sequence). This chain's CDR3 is CASRQGPRSNYGYTF. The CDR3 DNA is TGTGCCAGCAGACAGGGTCCCCGCTCTAACTATGGCTACACCTTC.

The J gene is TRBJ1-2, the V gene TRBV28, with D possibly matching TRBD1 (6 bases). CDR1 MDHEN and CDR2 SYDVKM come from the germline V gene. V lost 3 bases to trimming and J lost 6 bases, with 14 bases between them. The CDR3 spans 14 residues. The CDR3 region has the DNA TGTGCCAGCAGTTTTGTAGGGGGGATGAATGGCTACACCTTC. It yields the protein CASSFVGGMNGYTF.

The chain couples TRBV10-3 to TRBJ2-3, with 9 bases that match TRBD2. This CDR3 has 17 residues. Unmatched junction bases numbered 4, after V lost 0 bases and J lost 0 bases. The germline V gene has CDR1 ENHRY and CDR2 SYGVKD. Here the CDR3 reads CAISESTSGVSTDTQYF. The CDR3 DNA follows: TGTGCCATCAGTGAGTCGACTAGCGGCGTTAGCACAGATACGCAGTATTTT.

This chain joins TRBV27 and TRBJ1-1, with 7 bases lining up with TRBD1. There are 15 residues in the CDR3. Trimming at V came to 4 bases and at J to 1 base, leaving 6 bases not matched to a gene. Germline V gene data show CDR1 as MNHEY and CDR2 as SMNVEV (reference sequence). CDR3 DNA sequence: TGTGCCAGCAGTTCGTGGGACAGCAGGAACACTGAAGCTTTCTTT. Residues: CASSSWDSRNTEAFF.

Written as DNA, the CDR3 is TGTGCCAGCAGCCAAGAGATAACAGCTCTCAATCAGCCCCAGCATTTT. Its protein is CASSQEITALNQPQHF. The rearrangement uses TRBV4-2 and TRBJ1-5; D unclear. From germline, CDR1 is LGHNA and CDR2 YNFKEQ. Trimming shortened V by 0 bases and J by 3 bases, and 12 bases separated the two germline ends. This CDR3 is built from 16 residues.

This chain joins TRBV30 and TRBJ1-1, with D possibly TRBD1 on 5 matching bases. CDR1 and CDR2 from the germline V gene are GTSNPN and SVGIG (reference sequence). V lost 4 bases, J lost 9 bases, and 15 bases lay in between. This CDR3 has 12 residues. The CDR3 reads CAWTFSGTQAFF. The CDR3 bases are TGTGCCTGGACCTTCTCCGGGACGCAAGCTTTCTTT.

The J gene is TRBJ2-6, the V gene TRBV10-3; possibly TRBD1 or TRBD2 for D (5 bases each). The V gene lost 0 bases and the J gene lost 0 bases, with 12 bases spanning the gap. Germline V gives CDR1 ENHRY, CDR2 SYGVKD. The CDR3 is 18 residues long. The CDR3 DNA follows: TGTGCCATCAGTGAGTCGGGGCGAGGGAGCTCTGGGGCCAACGTCCTGACTTTC. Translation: CAISESGRGSSGANVLTF.